These 27 T cell receptor beta chains share one sample of origin, sequenced in a study of human versus mouse CDR3 diversity and MHC coevolution. Assay used: immunoSEQ multiplex PCR; TCRdb lists only in-frame clones, some missing. The repertoire holds 45,000 to 75,000 clones, with about 94% as singletons. Input material: naive CD4+ T cells from blood. As to subset: CD45RO-negative CD62L-positive naive CD4 T cells. The receptors were gathered from a person in their sixties or seventies in good health.

The chain combines TRBV6-1 with TRBJ2-7, with TRBD2 identical over 9 bases. This CDR3 is built from 18 residues. Trimming cost V 4 bases and J 0 bases; bases outside gene matches: 13. Germline V gives CDR1 MNHNS, CDR2 SASEGT. The CDR3 region is CASSGGTSRIRSSYEQYF. The CDR3 DNA reads as TGTGCCAGCAGTGGGGGGACTAGCAGAATAAGAAGCTCCTACGAGCAGTACTTC.

The rearrangement links TRBV5-6 to TRBJ2-3; D not certain. Germline V gene sequence: CDR1 SGHDT, CDR2 YYEEEE. Trimming took off 0 bases at V and 7 bases at J, with 12 bases between the two ends. This CDR3 is built from 14 residues. This CDR3 is CASSLGQIPNTQYF. In nucleotides, the CDR3 is TGTGCCAGCAGCTTGGGCCAGATTCCCAATACGCAGTATTTT.

The genes are TRBV13 and TRBJ1-1; TRBD1 matches at 7 bases. Germline-derived CDR1 and CDR2 are PRHDT and FYEKMQ (reference sequence). The J segment lost 6 bases and the V segment lost 5 bases, leaving 9 bases of the junction unmatched. CDR3 length equals 14 residues. For the CDR3, the DNA is TGTGCCAGCAGCACGACAGGGATGGGGCCTGAAGCTTTCTTT. Translation: CASSTTGMGPEAFF.

To note about this clone: Sequence at one end of the junction differs from germline and may be a read error. This rearrangement joins TRBV9 to TRBJ2-7, with a weak D call TRBD2 (6 bases). The germline CDR1 and CDR2 sequences are SGDLS and YYNGEE. The CDR3 has 10 residues. The chain's CDR3 is CGGGNYEQYF. DNA for the CDR3: TGCGGGGGAGGTAACTACGAGCAGTACTTC. The full variable domain, in which reference TRBV9 and TRBJ2-7 provide the parts outside the CDR3, is DSGVTQTPKHLITATGQRVTLRCSPRSGDLSVYWYQQSLDQGLQFLIQYYNGEERAKGNILERFSAQQFPDLHSELNLSSLELGDSALYFCGGGNYEQYFGPGTRLTVT.

The rearrangement uses TRBV7-9 and TRBJ1-1; D remains ambiguous. V shed 4 bases and J shed 6 bases, with 15 bases lying between them. CDR3 length: 14 amino acids. In germline, CDR1 is SEHNR, CDR2 FQNEAQ (reference sequence). CDR3 nucleotide sequence: TGTGCCAGCAGCTCAACAGTGCGAATTGCTGAAGCTTTCTTT. This encodes CASSSTVRIAEAFF.

This clone has a single count. This chain connects TRBV5-1 to TRBJ2-3; TRBD2 agrees at 9 bases. This CDR3 has 16 amino acids. Germline CDR1 is SGHRS and CDR2 is YFSETQ. The V segment lost 0 bases and the J segment 3 bases; nucleotides outside the gene matches: 5. This CDR3 reads CASSLELAGGTDTQYF. DNA of the CDR3: TGCGCCAGCAGCTTGGAACTAGCGGGTGGTACAGATACGCAGTATTTT.

This clone was recorded only once. The J gene is TRBJ2-7, the V gene TRBV19, with 9 bases fitting TRBD1. Losses at the gene ends were 4 bases for V and 5 bases for J; bases not matched to a gene: 3. Germline assignment: CDR1 LNHDA and CDR2 SQIVND (reference sequence). CDR3 length: 13 residues. The CDR3 DNA reads TGTGCCAGTAGTACCGACAGGGGGGACGAGCAGTACTTC. It codes for CASSTDRGDEQYF.

The V call is TRBV15, the J call TRBJ2-3; maybe TRBD2 (6 bases). The CDR3 loop spans 14 amino acids. CDR1 is LNHNV and CDR2 is YYDKDF in the germline V gene (reference sequence). Deletions cut 0 bases from V and 6 bases from J, with 10 bases between. CDR3 region: CATSRDRGLDTQYF. The CDR3 DNA is TGTGCCACCAGCAGAGATCGGGGGTTGGATACGCAGTATTTT.

The chain employs TRBV30 and TRBJ2-1; 7 bases map to TRBD1. With V trimmed by 0 bases and J by 4 bases, 3 bases remained unmatched. The CDR3 runs 14 residues. The germline V gene encodes CDR1 GTSNPN and CDR2 SVGIG (reference sequence). The CDR3 nucleotides are TGTGCCTGGAGTGTACGGGGACAGTACAATGAGCAGTTCTTC. Its protein product is CAWSVRGQYNEQFF. The full variable domain, rest sourced from reference TRBV30 and TRBJ2-1, is SQTIHQWPATLVQPVGSPLSLECTVEGTSNPNLYWYRQAAGRGLQLLFYSVGIGQISSEVPQNLSASRPQDRQFILSSKKLLLSDSGFYLCAWSVRGQYNEQFFGPGTRLTVL.

The rearrangement links TRBV9 to TRBJ2-2, with 9 nucleotides matching TRBD1. Germline V CDR1 and CDR2: SGDLS, YYNGEE. The V segment lost 3 bases and the J segment 3 bases; nucleotides outside the gene matches: 3. The CDR3 loop spans 15 amino acids. The CDR3 spells CASSAGQGYTGELFF. CDR3 nucleotides: TGTGCCAGCAGCGCAGGACAGGGGTACACCGGGGAGCTGTTTTTT. The full variable domain, with the rest looked up from reference TRBV9 and TRBJ2-2, is DSGVTQTPKHLITATGQRVTLRCSPRSGDLSVYWYQQSLDQGLQFLIQYYNGEERAKGNILERFSAQQFPDLHSELNLSSLELGDSALYFCASSAGQGYTGELFFGEGSRLTVL.

The V call is TRBV10-3, the J call TRBJ2-3; TRBD2 agrees at 7 bases. The CDR3 runs to 13 residues. The V and J ends lost 4 bases and 4 bases, in that order; junction bases with no gene match: 2. Germline loops: CDR1 ENHRY, CDR2 SYGVKD. CDR3 region: CAISGGSADTQYF. In nucleotides, the CDR3 is TGTGCCATCAGTGGCGGGAGCGCAGATACGCAGTATTTT.

The rearrangement links TRBV7-2 to TRBJ2-5; perhaps TRBD2 as D (6 bases). Germline CDR1 and CDR2: SGHTA and FQGNSA. The CDR3 is made up of 16 amino acids. V lost 3 bases, J lost 0 bases, and 14 bases lay in between. The CDR3 spells CASSLLTAGNQETQYF. DNA for the CDR3: TGTGCCAGCAGCTTGTTGACTGCGGGGAACCAAGAGACCCAGTACTTC.

The gene calls are TRBV19 and TRBJ2-1; the D is unclear. Trimming took off 9 bases at V and 1 base at J, with 19 bases between the two ends. CDR1 is LNHDA, CDR2 SQIVND, per germline (reference sequence). This CDR3 is 16 amino acids long. The CDR3, as DNA: TGTGCCAGCACTCCCCTAGGCGCCTCGTCCTACAATGAGCAGTTCTTC. It encodes CASTPLGASSYNEQFF. The full variable domain, in which reference TRBV19 and TRBJ2-1 provide the parts outside the CDR3, is DGGITQSPKYLFRKEGQNVTLSCEQNLNHDAMYWYRQDPGQGLRLIYYSQIVNDFQKGDIAEGYSVSREKKESFPLTVTSAQKNPTAFYLCASTPLGASSYNEQFFGPGTRLTVL.

This clone occurred a few times. The chain employs TRBV6-5 and TRBJ2-7; 11 bases line up with TRBD2. J gave up 2 bases and V 6 bases, and 6 bases lay outside the gene matches. CDR1 and CDR2 (germline): MNHEY, SVGAGI. The CDR3 has 15 amino acids. For the CDR3, the DNA is TGTGCCAGCAGGGCCGGGACTAGCGGAACCTACGAGCAGTACTTC. It specifies CASRAGTSGTYEQYF.

This clone occurred once. The gene calls are TRBV27 and TRBJ1-1; tentative D call: TRBD1 (5 bases). V lost 5 bases, J lost 10 bases, and 17 bases lay in between. This CDR3 contains 13 residues. Germline V gene lookup returns CDR1 MNHEY and CDR2 SMNVEV (reference sequence). The CDR3 region has the DNA TGTGCCAGCAGTCCCGGGAGGACTCAGGGAGCTTTCTTT. Amino acids: CASSPGRTQGAFF.

V gene TRBV7-9 combines with J gene TRBJ2-1, with 11 bases aligning to TRBD2. The V gene end was trimmed by 7 bases and the J gene end by 4 bases; junction bases not matched to a gene: 6. CDR1 is SEHNR, CDR2 FQNEAQ, per germline (reference sequence). The CDR3 has 15 residues. The CDR3 is CASTSTSGAYNEQFF. The CDR3, as DNA: TGTGCCAGCACCTCGACTAGCGGGGCATACAATGAGCAGTTCTTC.

The V call is TRBV11-2, the J call TRBJ2-7, with TRBD2 matching 7 bases. This CDR3 has 15 residues. V trimming: 3 bases; J trimming: 0 bases; junction bases outside the gene matches: 5. Per the germline V gene, CDR1 is SGHAT and CDR2 is FQNNGV. CDR3 DNA: TGTGCCAGCAGCTTCCCCGCTAGCGGCTCCTACGAGCAGTACTTC. Amino acid sequence: CASSFPASGSYEQYF.

V gene TRBV28 combines with J gene TRBJ1-2; a weak D match, TRBD1 (6 bases). Trimming removed 6 bases from V and 3 bases from J, with 14 bases in between. CDR3 length: 14 residues. Germline CDR1 reads MDHEN; CDR2 reads SYDVKM. For the CDR3, the DNA is TGTGCCAGCAGCCAGGGGCCTCGGGACTATGGCTACACCTTC. Encoded protein: CASSQGPRDYGYTF.

The V gene is TRBV30, the J gene TRBJ2-5, with 12 bases matching TRBD1. The CDR3 covers 15 residues. Trimming took 1 base from V and 5 from J; bases not matched to a gene: 5. Germline V gene data show CDR1 as GTSNPN and CDR2 as SVGIG (reference sequence). The CDR3 DNA reads TGTGCCTGGAGTGGGGGACAGGGGGCGCAGGAGACCCAGTACTTC. Its protein product is CAWSGGQGAQETQYF.

The rearrangement uses TRBV19 and TRBJ2-1; 8 nucleotides line up with TRBD1. CDR1 LNHDA and CDR2 SQIVND come from the germline V gene (reference sequence). The J segment lost 7 bases and the V segment lost 7 bases, leaving 15 bases of the junction unmatched. The CDR3 totals 16 residues. CDR3 nucleotide sequence: TGTGCCAGTATCCCCCGGGGCAGGGGGCGTGAAAATGAGCAGTTCTTC. It yields the protein CASIPRGRGRENEQFF.

This rearrangement joins TRBV5-1 to TRBJ2-1; 12 bases map to TRBD1. The CDR3 has 16 amino acids. CDR1 SGHRS and CDR2 YFSETQ come from the germline V gene. The trim removed 2 bases at V and 5 bases at J, leaving 5 bases unmatched. CDR3: CASSFWGQGADNEQFF. The CDR3 DNA sequence: TGCGCCAGCAGCTTTTGGGGACAGGGGGCAGACAATGAGCAGTTCTTC.

The rearrangement joins TRBV7-9 to TRBJ2-1; 10 nucleotides align to TRBD2. This CDR3 comprises 15 residues. Germline V gene sequence: CDR1 SEHNR, CDR2 FQNEAQ (reference sequence). V shed 1 base, J shed 4 bases, and the junction held 1 base outside the gene matches. The CDR3 is CASSLGTSGYNEQFF. CDR3 in DNA: TGTGCCAGCAGCTTAGGGACTAGCGGTTACAATGAGCAGTTCTTC.

The chain employs TRBV21-1 and TRBJ2-1; the tabulated D call, TRBD2, remains unverified against the DNA. TRBV21-1 is recorded as a pseudogene. This CDR3 has 20 residues. Here the CDR3 DNA reads TGTGCCAGCAGCAAAAAGCGCCTTTCGGGAGGTTGGGAGGGGCACAATGAGCAGTTCTTC. Protein sequence: CASSKKRLSGGWEGHNEQFF.

The chain uses TRBV19 and TRBJ2-5; TRBD1 matches 8 bases. CDR3 length: 14 amino acids. Germline-derived CDR1 and CDR2 are LNHDA and SQIVND (reference sequence). V lost 5 bases to trimming and J lost 5 bases; unmatched junction nucleotides: 7. This chain's CDR3 is CASSPRGRGETQYF. The CDR3 coding sequence is TGTGCCAGTAGTCCCAGGGGGCGCGGGGAGACCCAGTACTTC.

This rearrangement joins TRBV5-5 to TRBJ1-6; 10 nucleotides agree with TRBD1. The germline CDR1 and CDR2 sequences are SGHKS and YYEKEE (reference sequence). The CDR3 has 15 residues. V trimming: 3 bases; J trimming: 7 bases; junction bases outside the gene matches: 4. This chain's CDR3 is CASSWGTGENSPLHF. DNA of the CDR3: TGTGCCAGCAGCTGGGGGACAGGGGAAAATTCACCCCTCCACTTT.

This rearrangement joins TRBV15 to TRBJ1-2; 7 bases match TRBD1. This CDR3 is built from 14 residues. The V gene's germline CDR1 is LNHNV and CDR2 YYDKDF (reference sequence). Unmatched junction bases numbered 4, after V lost 2 bases and J lost 4 bases. The CDR3 loop is CATSRQTGPYGYTF. In DNA, the CDR3 is TGTGCCACCAGCAGACAGACAGGGCCCTATGGCTACACCTTC.

J is TRBJ2-5 and V is TRBV5-7, with D perhaps matching TRBD2 (6 bases). TRBV5-7 is identified as an open reading frame with a role that is uncertain. V was cut by 0 bases and J by 2 bases, with 20 bases left in between. CDR3 length equals 18 residues. The CDR3 DNA is TGTGCCAGCAGCTTGGGGGGGGAGACTCCCGGGGAGCAAGAGACCCAGTACTTC. The encoded protein is CASSLGGETPGEQETQYF.